The clone carrying this T cell receptor beta chain was seen ten or more times. CDR1 and CDR2 from the germline V gene are SGHVS and FQNEAQ. V lost 5 bases and J lost 0, with 14 bases in between. The CDR3 length is 16 residues. These data belong to a study of T-cell reconstitution after alpha-beta-depleted transplantation in children. Unique molecular identifiers tagged the TCRbeta library. One entry per CDR3 protein, called by TCRdb with MiXCR from the PCR reads. The data contain fewer than 120,000 distinct CDR3 sequences, 10% of them singletons. The sequence was obtained from a human donor who donated a stem cell graft to a child with acute lymphoblastic leukemia. Sequences were derived from PBMCs from the stem cell graft donor, sampled from the stem cell graft. The rearrangement uses TRBV7-8 and TRBJ1-3; no firm D call. This CDR3 is CASSVQRRSSGNTIYF. The CDR3 DNA reads as TGTGCCAGCAGCGTTCAGAGGCGGAGCTCTGGAAACACCATATATTTT. Drawing the rest from reference TRBV7-8 and TRBJ1-3, the complete variable domain is GAGVSQSPRYKVAKRGQDVALRCDPISGHVSLFWYQQALGQGPEFLTYFQNEAQLDKSGLPSDRFFAERPEGSVSTLKIQRTQQEDSAVYLCASSVQRRSSGNTIYFGEGSWLTVV.